This TCR gamma chain was captured by sequencing in a study of gammadelta T cells in human blood. General study results and limits: Polyclonal expansion of innate γδ T cells after birth appeared microbially driven.

TCRdb redid clone calling on the RT-PCR reads using CATT. The data contain several hundred gamma-chain clones, 9.5% to 13% of them singletons. Germline CDR1 and CDR2: GITISATS and ISYDGTV (reference sequence). This CDR3 has 13 residues. The V gene end was trimmed by 9 bases and the J gene end by 5 bases; junction bases not matched to a gene: 1. This clone is categorized as large. Its antigen remains unidentified. Within the sample, other DNA sequences also encode this same CDR3. The sequenced material came from non-Vgamma9Vdelta2 gamma-delta T cells from cord blood. The TCR originated in a newborn. The chain links TRGV9 to TRGJP. The CDR3 DNA reads TGTGCCTTGAAAGAGTTGGGCAAAAAAATCAAGGTATTT. Its protein is CALKELGKKIKVF.